The 3 T cell receptor beta chains given below trace back to one sample, sequenced in a study of T-cell reconstitution after alpha-beta-depleted transplantation in children. Unique molecular identifiers were used to barcode this TCRbeta library. TCRdb redid the calling of the PCR reads with MiXCR, one entry per CDR3 protein. In the table there are 240,000 or so distinct CDR3 sequences, approximately 12% of which are singletons. Source: PBMCs from the stem cell graft donor, taken from the stem cell graft. The receptors stem from a human donor who donated a stem cell graft to a child with acute lymphoblastic leukemia.

J is TRBJ2-1 and V is TRBV11-3; D unclear. This CDR3 region has 12 residues. Germline V gene lookup returns CDR1 SGHNT and CDR2 YENEEA. V was clipped by 5 bases and J by 9 bases, with 11 bases between them. The DNA of the CDR3 is TGTGCCAGCAGCCCTGGCCATGGTGAGCAGTTCTTC. Amino acids: CASSPGHGEQFF. Full variable domain (outside the CDR3, taken from reference TRBV11-3 and TRBJ2-1): EAGVVQSPRYKIIEKKQPVAFWCNPISGHNTLYWYLQNLGQGPELLIRYENEEAVDDSQLPKDRFSAERLKGVDSTLKIQPAELGDSAVYLCASSPGHGEQFFGPGTRLTVL.

This clonotype was picked up many times. The rearrangement joins TRBV6-2 or TRBV6-3 to TRBJ2-1, with D possibly TRBD1 on 6 matching bases. Trimming pared 10 bases from V and 4 bases from J, leaving 14 bases between. The germline gives CDR1 MNHEY, CDR2 SVGEGT. This CDR3 has 13 amino acids. CDR3 DNA sequence: TGTGCCACCGGGACAAGGGATTACAATGAGCAGTTCTTC. Translating it yields CATGTRDYNEQFF.

Worth noting for this clonotype: This may be a read error: a much more frequent sequence differs by one nucleotide. V is TRBV12-3 or TRBV12-4 and J is TRBJ2-3, with 7 bases aligning to TRBD1. The CDR3 is 16 residues long. J lost 6 bases, V lost 5 bases, and 14 bases had no gene match. The CDR3 DNA reads TGTGCCAGCAGTCGGATCAACAGGGGCCCTCACGATACGCAGTATTTT. Protein product: CASSRINRGPHDTQYF.